The next 11 T cell receptor beta chains were all read from a single sample in a study of low-dose radiotherapy and immunotherapy resistance in tumors. Primers targeting TRAV and TRBV primed first-strand cDNA, covering alpha and beta chains. Amplification of TCRs used a constant-region primer and V-primer adapter for around 19 PCR cycles. TCRdb called the reads again in MiXCR, with one record for every CDR3 protein. This table holds 60,000 to 75,000 distinct CDR3 sequences, approximately 25% found once. Time point described: before trial treatment. The input for sequencing was PBMCs, taken before treatment. The receptors here all came from a male donor with rectosigmoid adenocarcinoma.

The rearrangement links TRBV7-9 to TRBJ1-3, with D hard to call. CDR3 length: 15 residues. The V end lost 1 base, the J end lost 1 base, and 8 bases lay between the germline ends. Germline assignment: CDR1 SEHNR and CDR2 FQNEAQ (reference sequence). The CDR3 reads CASSLGVDSGNTIYF. The CDR3 region has the DNA TGTGCCAGCAGCTTAGGCGTGGATTCTGGAAACACCATATATTTT.

This clonotype has at least ten counts. The CDR3: CSASWMGDTQYF. The CDR3 DNA reads TGCAGTGCTAGCTGGATGGGTGATACGCAGTATTTT. The chain combines TRBV20-1 with TRBJ2-3; no definite D call. Trimming took off 3 bases at V and 6 bases at J, with 10 bases between the two ends. This CDR3 contains 12 residues. Germline assignment: CDR1 DFQATT and CDR2 SNEGSKA (reference sequence).

At least ten counts were recorded for this clonotype. The chain employs TRBV5-1 and TRBJ1-4; 7 nucleotides match TRBD1. J lost 6 bases, V lost 4 bases, and 9 bases had no gene match. The length of the CDR3 is 15 residues. Germline loops: CDR1 SGHRS, CDR2 YFSETQ. The CDR3 loop reads CASSLRTGGYEKLFF. The DNA for the CDR3 is TGCGCCAGCAGCCTGCGGACAGGTGGTTATGAAAAACTGTTTTTT.

The CDR3 bases are TGCAGTGCTAGAGTGACTAGCGGGAGGCCCGAGCAGTTCTTC. As protein: CSARVTSGRPEQFF. The chain uses TRBV20-1 and TRBJ2-1; 13 bases align to TRBD2. This CDR3 is 14 amino acids long. J lost 10 bases, V lost 1 base, and 4 bases had no gene match. The germline CDR1 and CDR2 sequences are DFQATT and SNEGSKA (reference sequence).

This clonotype is categorized as medium-sized. This rearrangement joins TRBV5-5 to TRBJ2-7, with D perhaps TRBD2 (5 bases). The CDR3 has 13 amino acids. Trimming removed 0 bases from V and 5 bases from J, with 9 bases in between. Germline V gives CDR1 SGHKS, CDR2 YYEKEE (reference sequence). The CDR3: CASSLGGPNEQYF. The CDR3, as DNA: TGTGCCAGCAGCTTGGGAGGGCCCAACGAGCAGTACTTC. The full variable domain, its missing parts supplied by reference TRBV5-5 and TRBJ2-7, is DAGVTQSPTHLIKTRGQQVTLRCSPISGHKSVSWYQQVLGQGPQFIFQYYEKEERGRGNFPDRFSARQFPNYSSELNVNALLLGDSALYLCASSLGGPNEQYFGPGTRLTVT.

This clonotype has a count of ten or more. The chain is built from TRBV20-1 and TRBJ1-1; maybe TRBD1 (5 bases). Germline CDR1 and CDR2: DFQATT and SNEGSKA (reference sequence). The V end was cut by 3 bases, the J end by 5 bases, with 13 bases between. The CDR3 is made up of 13 amino acids. Here the CDR3 DNA reads TGCAGTGCTAGCCCCCAGGGAAGGACTGAAGCTTTCTTT. Translating gives CSASPQGRTEAFF.

A word on this clonotype: This probably arose from a read error, given a far larger clone one base away. The gene calls are TRBV28 and TRBJ1-1, with TRBD1 identical over 8 bases. Germline CDR1 reads MDHEN; CDR2 reads SYDVKM. With 6 bases clipped from V and 8 bases from J, the junction kept 8 bases outside the gene matches. The CDR3 covers 13 residues. The CDR3 DNA sequence: TGTGCCAGCAGGCGGAGCTGGGACAGGGAAGCTTTCTTT. Residues: CASRRSWDREAFF.

This clonotype showed up many times. The CDR3, as DNA: TGCAGTGCACCGACCGGGGACACTGAAGCTTTCTTT. This codes for CSAPTGDTEAFF. This sequence joins TRBV20-1 and TRBJ1-1; D ambiguous. The CDR3 runs 12 residues. From germline, CDR1 is DFQATT and CDR2 SNEGSKA (reference sequence). V gave up 6 bases and J gave up 3 bases, with 11 bases separating them.

This clonotype was seen ten or more times. This chain joins TRBV7-2 and TRBJ2-2; TRBD2 aligns across 7 bases. Germline CDR1 and CDR2: SGHTA and FQGNSA. There are 15 residues in the CDR3. After removal of 3 bases from V and 5 bases from J, the junction contained 6 bases not matched to a gene. CDR3 loop: CASSFFAGVTGELFF. CDR3 nucleotide sequence: TGTGCCAGCAGCTTCTTTGCGGGAGTTACCGGGGAGCTGTTTTTT.

As concerns this clonotype: A far larger clone is just one base off, so this is likely a read error. The V gene is TRBV23-1, the J gene TRBJ2-1; D not certain. TRBV23-1 is flagged as an ORF with uncertain function. The CDR3 spans 14 residues. The ends were cut back, 4 bases at V and 10 bases at J, with 17 bases in the middle. This CDR3 reads CASSPHGPPEEQFF. Here the CDR3 DNA reads TGCGCCAGCAGTCCACACGGGCCGCCAGAGGAGCAGTTCTTC.

This clonotype was seen at least ten times. The chain links TRBV27 to TRBJ1-1; tentative D call: TRBD1 (6 bases). CDR3 size: 13 residues. V lost 6 bases and J lost 4, with 12 bases in between. Germline CDR1 reads MNHEY; CDR2 reads SMNVEV (reference sequence). DNA of the CDR3: TGTGCCAGCAGGGTAGGACAGCCCACTGAAGCTTTCTTT. The encoded protein is CASRVGQPTEAFF.